Each of the 8 T cell receptor beta chains below was sequenced from the same sample in a study of cytomegalovirus exposure and HLA in healthy donors. The PCR contained 60 Vbeta and 13 Jbeta primers. Sequencing used immunoSEQ multiplex PCR; TCRdb keeps in-frame clones, though not all of them. In the table there are under 200,000 clones, around 72% of which are singletons. The sequenced sample was PBMCs. These receptors originate from a man in his fifties or sixties in good health and CMV-seronegative.

This clone was recorded a few times. The chain's CDR3 is CASSLARLAGETQYF. CDR3 sequence (DNA): TGTGCCAGCAGCTTGGCCCGACTAGCGGGGGAGACCCAGTACTTC. The V gene is TRBV5-5, the J gene TRBJ2-5, with 11 bases matching TRBD2. The CDR3 is 15 amino acids. Trimming took 0 bases from V and 5 from J; bases not matched to a gene: 3. Germline CDR1 is SGHKS and CDR2 is YYEKEE (reference sequence).

This chain connects TRBV6-1 to TRBJ1-5, with D perhaps matching TRBD1 (6 bases). CDR1 and CDR2 from the germline V gene are MNHNS and SASEGT. Trimming left V 2 bases short and J 7 bases short, with 12 bases between. CDR3 length equals 14 residues. CDR3 loop: CASSERGGGQPQHF. DNA of the CDR3: TGTGCCAGCAGTGAACGAGGGGGGGGCCAGCCCCAGCATTTT.

The rearrangement links TRBV2 to TRBJ2-5; 8 nucleotides line up with TRBD2. V was pared by 6 bases and J by 5 bases, with 14 bases of the junction left unmatched. This CDR3 spans 16 amino acids. Germline V lookup: CDR1 SNHLY, CDR2 FYNNEI. The CDR3: CASRQGSSGGGETQYF. In nucleotides, the CDR3 is TGTGCCAGCAGACAAGGGTCCAGCGGGGGCGGCGAGACCCAGTACTTC. Based on the CDR3 plus reference TRBV2 and TRBJ2-5, the full variable domain is EPEVTQTPSHQVTQMGQEVILRCVPISNHLYFYWYRQILGQKVEFLVSFYNNEISEKSEIFDDQFSVERPDGSNFTLKIRSTKLEDSAMYFCASRQGSSGGGETQYFGPGTRLLVL.

This chain links TRBV6-6 with TRBJ1-1, with 9 bases matching TRBD1. The CDR3 has 15 residues. Germline V gene lookup returns CDR1 MNHNY and CDR2 SVGAGI (reference sequence). With V trimmed by 4 bases and J by 4 bases, 7 bases remained unmatched. The CDR3 spells CASSLTGTGTTEAFF. CDR3 sequence (DNA): TGTGCCAGCAGTTTAACCGGGACAGGGACCACTGAAGCTTTCTTT.

The chain couples TRBV6-1 to TRBJ1-2; no definite D call. Trimming pared 2 bases from V and 2 bases from J, leaving 9 bases between. CDR3 size: 14 residues. Germline-derived CDR1 and CDR2 are MNHNS and SASEGT. As DNA, the CDR3 is TGTGCCAGCAGTGAAAGGCGGAGGAACTATGGCTACACCTTC. It translates to CASSERRRNYGYTF.

The chain uses TRBV11-3 and TRBJ2-1; TRBD1 aligns across 9 bases. Germline trimming cut 3 bases from V and 0 bases from J; bases unmatched to any gene: 3. CDR1 and CDR2 from the germline V gene are SGHNT and YENEEA. CDR3 length equals 16 residues. The CDR3 is CASSFDRGSSYNEQFF. The CDR3 DNA is TGTGCCAGCAGCTTCGACAGGGGGAGCTCCTACAATGAGCAGTTCTTC.

V usage is TRBV5-1 and J usage is TRBJ1-2, with 10 bases lining up with TRBD1. The CDR3 covers 15 residues. J was trimmed by 4 bases and V by 4 bases; bases with no gene match: 7. CDR1 is SGHRS, CDR2 YFSETQ, per germline. The DNA for the CDR3 is TGCGCCAGCAGCACTGGGACAGGGGCCGCCTATGGCTACACCTTC. Translating gives CASSTGTGAAYGYTF. Drawing the rest from reference TRBV5-1 and TRBJ1-2, the complete variable domain is KAGVTQTPRYLIKTRGQQVTLSCSPISGHRSVSWYQQTPGQGLQFLFEYFSETQRNKGNFPGRFSGRQFSNSRSEMNVSTLELGDSALYLCASSTGTGAAYGYTFGSGTRLTVV.

The V and J genes are TRBV5-1 and TRBJ2-2, with D unresolved. V was pared by 1 base and J by 0 bases, with 7 bases between. CDR1 is SGHRS, CDR2 YFSETQ, per germline. The length of the CDR3 is 15 residues. The DNA for the CDR3 is TGCGCCAGCAGCTTGAGAGGTTCGAACACCGGGGAGCTGTTTTTT. Residues: CASSLRGSNTGELFF.